This entry is about one TCR beta chain. The data derive from a study of STAT5B mutations in CD4+ large granular lymphocyte leukemia. The CDR3 is 13 residues long. With V trimmed by 10 bases and J by 5 bases, 6 bases remained unmatched. The germline CDR1 and CDR2 sequences are LNHDA and SQIVND (reference sequence). Sequencing was performed with immunoSEQ multiplex PCR; in TCRdb, only in-frame clones are kept and a portion is missing. The sample holds about 35,000 clones; 81% are singletons and the top ten take around 4.8%. The V and J genes are TRBV19 and TRBJ2-5, with 11 bases identical to TRBD2. The sequence derives from a human donor in good health. Sequencing was carried out using CD4+ T cells from blood buffy coats. The CDR3 DNA reads TGTGCCACCACGACTAGCGGGATGGAGACCCAGTACTTC. Translated: CATTTSGMETQYF.